The 15 T cell receptor beta chains given below trace back to one sample, sequenced in a study of T cell repertoires in cytomegalovirus infection. TCRdb re-called the reads with MiXCR, one entry per CDR3 protein. The sample has roughly 110,000 distinct CDR3 sequences, about 33% seen once. Antigens of these TCRs are unknown. The specimen comprised CD8+ T cells from cultured PBMCs, sampled from culture after CMV antigen stimulation. The receptors derive from a human donor in good health (CMV status not recorded). Some clones in this sample may be carry-over from other donors' samples.

This clonotype is a singleton in its sample. This chain uses TRBV12-3 or TRBV12-4 with TRBJ2-2, with 8 bases identical to TRBD2. V gave up 3 bases and J gave up 3 bases; unmatched junction bases: 9. The CDR3 spans 17 residues. For the CDR3, the DNA is TGTGCCAGCAGTTTGAGCGAGGGGCGGGGGGACACCGGGGAGCTGTTTTTT. Its translation is CASSLSEGRGDTGELFF.

This clonotype was picked up a small number of times. The V gene is TRBV4-3, the J gene TRBJ1-1; no clear D gene. This CDR3 has 15 amino acids. Trimming took 2 bases from V and 3 from J, leaving 13 bases between them. From germline, CDR1 is LGHNA and CDR2 YSLEER. CDR3 DNA: TGCGCCAGCAGCCAATCCGACCTCGGATACACTGAAGCTTTCTTT. It is translated as CASSQSDLGYTEAFF.

This clonotype was counted once. CDR3 nucleotide sequence: TGTGCCAGCAGTTATAGCGGGGGGACTTACTACAATGAGCAGTTCTTC. Amino acids: CASSYSGGTYYNEQFF. The rearrangement joins TRBV7-6 to TRBJ2-1; 10 bases fit TRBD2. V lost 6 bases and J lost 3; bases outside the gene matches: 8. Looked up from germline, CDR1 is SGHVS and CDR2 is FNYEAQ. The CDR3 has 16 residues.

This clonotype was found a few times. V and J are TRBV9 and TRBJ2-4, with D possibly called TRBD1 or TRBD2 (6 bases each). The ends were cut back, 4 bases at V and 9 bases at J, with 14 bases in the middle. Germline V CDR1 and CDR2: SGDLS, YYNGEE. The CDR3 sequence is 13 residues long. The CDR3 is CASSPGAQGIQYF. CDR3 bases: TGTGCCAGCAGCCCGGGGGCTCAGGGCATTCAGTACTTC.

This sequence joins TRBV4-3 and TRBJ1-2, with D perhaps TRBD1 (5 bases). With 3 bases removed from V and 2 bases from J, the gap between germline ends came to 16 bases. Germline CDR1 is LGHNA and CDR2 is YSLEER. This CDR3 has 16 residues. CDR3 residues: CASSHSAGVENYGYTF. Here the CDR3 DNA reads TGCGCCAGCAGCCACTCGGCGGGGGTCGAGAACTATGGCTACACCTTC.

The sample holds many counts of this clonotype. The V and J genes are TRBV7-2 and TRBJ2-7; the match to TRBD1 covers 12 bases. CDR1 and CDR2 (germline): SGHTA, FQGNSA. The CDR3 length is 14 residues. V gave up 5 bases and J gave up 2 bases; unmatched junction bases: 1. The CDR3 loop is CASSRDRGPYEQYF. CDR3 coding DNA: TGTGCCAGCAGCCGGGACAGGGGGCCCTACGAGCAGTACTTC.

The V call is TRBV20-1, the J call TRBJ2-3, with D tentatively TRBD1 or TRBD2 (5 bases each). The CDR3 has 16 residues. Trimming cost V 0 bases and J 2 bases, with 15 bases left between them. Germline values: CDR1 DFQATT, CDR2 SNEGSKA (reference sequence). CDR3 in amino acids: CSARDPGPVSTDTQYF. DNA of the CDR3: TGCAGTGCTAGAGATCCGGGACCCGTATCCACAGATACGCAGTATTTT.

This clonotype was detected ten times or more. This chain uses TRBV6-5 with TRBJ1-6; D is unclear. Deletions cut 0 bases from V and 7 bases from J, with 10 bases between. The CDR3 spans 15 residues. From germline, CDR1 is MNHEY and CDR2 SVGAGI. CDR3: CASSYSRTQNSPLHF. In DNA, the CDR3 is TGTGCCAGCAGTTACTCTCGGACGCAGAATTCACCCCTCCACTTT.

This chain links TRBV4-1 with TRBJ2-3; D possibly uses TRBD1 or TRBD2 (7 bases each). The CDR3 runs 18 residues. V was clipped by 0 bases and J by 4 bases, with 20 bases between them. Per germline, CDR1 MGHRA and CDR2 YSYEKL. The CDR3 DNA reads TGCGCCAGCAGCCAAGATGAAGGGGGCGGGGGAGATGCAGATACGCAGTATTTT. Translated: CASSQDEGGGGDADTQYF.

This clonotype was picked up many times. This chain links TRBV7-2 with TRBJ2-3; TRBD2 aligns across 12 bases. V trimming: 5 bases; J trimming: 1 base; junction bases outside the gene matches: 4. Germline CDR1 is SGHTA and CDR2 is FQGNSA. The CDR3 spans 16 residues. The CDR3 loop is CASSPGLAGRTDTQYF. CDR3 DNA: TGTGCCAGCAGCCCCGGACTAGCGGGGCGCACAGATACGCAGTATTTT.

The chain has TRBV7-8 and TRBJ2-5; tentatively, D is TRBD2 (7 bases). The CDR3 runs 17 residues. The V end lost 2 bases, the J end lost 2 bases, and 18 bases lay between the germline ends. Looked up from germline, CDR1 is SGHVS and CDR2 is FQNEAQ. For the CDR3, the DNA is TGTGCCAGCAGCTTATTTTCTAGCGGCAGGGGACAAGAGACCCAGTACTTC. Amino acids: CASSLFSSGRGQETQYF.

The chain uses TRBV2 and TRBJ1-4; D call uncertain. Per the germline V gene, CDR1 is SNHLY and CDR2 is FYNNEI. Between the trimmed V and J ends, which lost 2 bases and 7 bases, there was a span of 17 bases. The CDR3 has 16 amino acids. The CDR3 coding sequence is TGTGCCAGCAGTGAACCCTCATCCCGACCGACTGAAAAACTGTTTTTT. This translates into CASSEPSSRPTEKLFF.

The sample holds a few counts of this clonotype. The V and J genes are TRBV7-9 and TRBJ2-3, with D unclear. The CDR3 covers 14 residues. The V end lost 3 bases, the J end lost 10 bases, and 17 bases lay between the germline ends. In germline, CDR1 is SEHNR, CDR2 FQNEAQ (reference sequence). CDR3 nucleotides: TGTGCCAGCAGCTTTGGTCCCCTTTCTCGGGCGCAGTATTTT. The encoded protein is CASSFGPLSRAQYF.

The V call is TRBV7-9, the J call TRBJ2-2; either TRBD1 or TRBD2 may fit D (6 bases each). Per the germline V gene, CDR1 is SEHNR and CDR2 is FQNEAQ (reference sequence). This CDR3 is built from 14 residues. The V gene lost 5 bases and the J gene lost 6 bases, with 13 bases spanning the gap. The CDR3 region is CASSPRGRAGELFF. The CDR3 nucleotides are TGTGCCAGCAGCCCTCGGGGGCGCGCCGGGGAGCTGTTTTTT.

This clonotype was detected only a few times. This chain links TRBV7-9 with TRBJ2-3, with TRBD2 matching 13 bases. The CDR3 covers 18 residues. CDR1 SEHNR and CDR2 FQNEAQ come from the germline V gene (reference sequence). V lost 5 bases to trimming and J lost 0 bases; unmatched junction nucleotides: 8. CDR3 bases: TGTGCCAGCAGCCCCCGGACTAGCGGGAGTTCTAGCACAGATACGCAGTATTTT. Its translation: CASSPRTSGSSSTDTQYF.